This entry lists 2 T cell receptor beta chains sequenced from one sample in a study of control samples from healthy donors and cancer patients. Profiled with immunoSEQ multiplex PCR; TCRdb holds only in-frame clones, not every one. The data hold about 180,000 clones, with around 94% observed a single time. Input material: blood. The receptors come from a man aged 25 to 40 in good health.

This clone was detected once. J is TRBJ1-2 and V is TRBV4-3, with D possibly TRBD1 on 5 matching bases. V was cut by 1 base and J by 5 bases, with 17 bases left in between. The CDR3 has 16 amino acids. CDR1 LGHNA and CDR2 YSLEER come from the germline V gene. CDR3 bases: TGCGCCAGCAGCCAAGTTATCCAGGGTTCTCCGTATGGCTACACCTTC. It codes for CASSQVIQGSPYGYTF.

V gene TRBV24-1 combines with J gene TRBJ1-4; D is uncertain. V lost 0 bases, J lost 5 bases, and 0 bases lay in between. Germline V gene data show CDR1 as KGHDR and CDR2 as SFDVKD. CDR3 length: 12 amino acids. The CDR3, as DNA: TGTGCCACCAGTGATTTGAATGAAAAACTGTTTTTT. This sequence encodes CATSDLNEKLFF.